What follows are 32 T cell receptor beta chains derived from one specimen sequenced in a study of tumor-infiltrating lymphocytes in primary liver carcinoma. Unsorted whole blood yielded the blood RNA, and germline DNA was also extracted. Priming with a constant-region primer yielded TCR beta cDNA from roughly 490 ng total RNA. For TCR beta, libraries were produced by three nested multiplex PCR rounds using slightly modified ARM-PCR. TRBV1-TRBV30 forward primers paired with a C-beta reverse primer drove the first two PCR rounds, 10 cycles each. TCRdb reprocessed the multiplex PCR reads with MiXCR, giving one entry per CDR3 protein. The sample consists of about 320,000 distinct CDR3 sequences, 65% of them appearing once. What was sequenced was peripheral blood. The receptor source for this set is a man between 40 and 49 years old with primary liver carcinoma and hepatitis B virus infection.

This chain links TRBV25-1 with TRBJ1-2; D not resolved. V dropped 5 bases and J dropped 9 bases, with 22 bases sitting between them. Looked up from germline, CDR1 is MGHDK and CDR2 is SYGVNS. This CDR3 comprises 15 residues. The CDR3, as DNA: TGTGCCAGCAGTATTGGTGTACCGGGTCTGGAGAGCTACACCTTC. This translates into CASSIGVPGLESYTF.

Worth noting for this clonotype: A clone one base away is much larger, so this may be a read error. The chain joins TRBV10-3 to TRBJ2-1; 11 bases are shared with TRBD2. Germline-derived CDR1 and CDR2 are ENHRY and SYGVKD. V was pared by 5 bases and J by 4 bases, with 4 bases of the junction left unmatched. This CDR3 region has 15 residues. The CDR3 region is CAISQTSGKYNEQFF. The CDR3, as DNA: TGTGCCATCAGTCAGACTAGCGGGAAGTACAATGAGCAGTTCTTC.

This clonotype was seen only a few times. This sequence joins TRBV11-2 and TRBJ1-1; D perhaps matches TRBD1 (5 bases). Trimming took 3 bases from V and 1 from J, leaving 12 bases between them. Germline V lookup: CDR1 SGHAT, CDR2 FQNNGV. This CDR3 is 15 amino acids long. CDR3 DNA: TGTGCCAGCAGCTTTAACGGGGCGGGGAACACTGAAGCTTTCTTT. Translation gives CASSFNGAGNTEAFF. The variable domain in full, with the rest retrieved from reference TRBV11-2 and TRBJ1-1, is EAGVAQSPRYKIIEKRQSVAFWCNPISGHATLYWYQQILGQGPKLLIQFQNNGVVDDSQLPKDRFSAERLKGVDSTLKIQPAKLEDSAVYLCASSFNGAGNTEAFFGQGTRLTVV.

The chain combines TRBV5-6 with TRBJ2-7; 10 bases map to TRBD2. The V segment lost 1 base and the J segment 8 bases; nucleotides outside the gene matches: 6. The germline V gene has CDR1 SGHDT and CDR2 YYEEEE. The CDR3 covers 14 residues. CDR3 sequence (DNA): TGTGCCAGCAGCTTGCCTAGCGGGAGTTCCAAGCAGTACTTC. It translates to CASSLPSGSSKQYF.

As concerns this clonotype: A junction end diverges from the germline sequence, so it may reflect a read error. The chain carries TRBV14 and TRBJ2-6; D remains ambiguous. This CDR3 is 16 amino acids long. Germline CDR1 is SGHDN and CDR2 is FVKESK. The CDR3, as DNA: TGTGCCAGCACCCAAACACTACATCCCAGGGCCAACGTCCTGACTTTC. This codes for CASTQTLHPRANVLTF.

Of note for this clonotype: This may stem from a read error, because a much larger clone lies one nucleotide away. The chain has TRBV6-5 and TRBJ2-2; a weak D match, TRBD2 (5 bases). This CDR3 is 15 amino acids long. Germline CDR1 reads MNHEY; CDR2 reads SVGAGI. CDR3 amino acids: CASSYQRGITGVLFF. DNA of the CDR3: TGTGCCAGCAGTTACCAGAGAGGGATCACCGGGGTGCTGTTTTTT.

This clonotype was found a few times. A read error is likely, as this CDR3 ends without the conserved phenylalanine or tryptophan. The genes are TRBV6-5 and TRBJ1-1; 8 bases agree with TRBD1. The CDR3 loop spans 18 amino acids. With V trimmed by 5 bases and J by 2 bases, 16 bases remained unmatched. Germline V gene lookup returns CDR1 MNHEY and CDR2 SVGAGI. The CDR3 here is CASSPRRQGSTKNTEAFL. In DNA form, the CDR3 reads TGTGCCAGCAGTCCGAGACGACAGGGGTCAACAAAAAACACTGAAGCTTTCCTT.

Details on this clonotype: A much larger clone lies a single base off, so this may be a read error. The genes are TRBV4-1 and TRBJ2-3; 7 bases map to TRBD2. Germline V lookup: CDR1 MGHRA, CDR2 YSYEKL. With V trimmed by 4 bases and J by 8 bases, 9 bases remained unmatched. The CDR3 is made up of 14 amino acids. The CDR3 region is CASSLGGSGGTQYF. In nucleotides, the CDR3 is TGCGCCAGCAGCCTGGGAGGTTCGGGAGGTACGCAGTATTTT.

Only a few counts were recorded for this clonotype. The J gene is TRBJ2-7, the V gene TRBV5-6, with a weak D call TRBD1 (5 bases). The CDR3 length is 15 residues. V lost 4 bases and J 4 bases, leaving 18 bases between the germline ends. In germline, CDR1 is SGHDT, CDR2 YYEEEE. In DNA form, the CDR3 reads TGTGCCAGCAGCGCACAGGTAACGAGGAATTACGAGCAGTACTTC. Amino acid sequence: CASSAQVTRNYEQYF.

In its sample, this clonotype was seen many times. The chain links TRBV12-3 or TRBV12-4 to TRBJ2-3; weak D call: TRBD1 (5 bases). CDR3 length equals 14 residues. The ends were cut back, 6 bases at V and 2 bases at J, with 12 bases in the middle. The CDR3 reads CASRRGTVTDTQYF. The CDR3 bases are TGTGCCAGCAGAAGGGGAACAGTCACAGATACGCAGTATTTT.

This chain joins TRBV5-1 and TRBJ2-1; tentatively, D is TRBD2 (6 bases). Germline values: CDR1 SGHRS, CDR2 YFSETQ. The CDR3 length is 18 residues. V gave up 4 bases and J gave up 6 bases, with 26 bases separating them. CDR3 sequence: CASSPLARNGDFFNEQFF. The CDR3 nucleotides read TGCGCCAGCAGCCCCTTAGCCAGAAATGGGGACTTCTTCAATGAGCAGTTCTTC.

The V call is TRBV4-1, the J call TRBJ2-7; D not certain. V lost 2 bases and J lost 0, with 14 bases in between. The CDR3 covers 16 residues. Germline V gives CDR1 MGHRA, CDR2 YSYEKL. CDR3 amino acids: CASSQISNVSSYEQYF. In DNA, the CDR3 is TGCGCCAGCAGCCAAATCTCTAACGTGAGCTCCTACGAGCAGTACTTC.

This chain links TRBV28 with TRBJ1-3; D gene ambiguous. The CDR3 has 13 residues. Germline V lookup: CDR1 MDHEN, CDR2 SYDVKM. V lost 3 bases, J lost 2 bases, and 5 bases lay in between. CDR3 protein: CASSFSPGNTIYF. The CDR3 bases are TGTGCCAGCAGTTTTAGTCCTGGAAACACCATATATTTT.

About this clonotype itself: This may come from a read error, since a much larger clone is one base off. This chain uses TRBV4-2 with TRBJ2-7, with 8 nucleotides matching TRBD1. The CDR3 contains 16 residues. Germline assignment: CDR1 LGHNA and CDR2 YNFKEQ. CDR3 nucleotide sequence: TGTGCCAGCAGCCAAGATCCCCAGGGGGCTAAGTACGAGCAGTGCTTC. It yields the protein CASSQDPQGAKYEQCF.

As to this clonotype: It is likely a read error, because the conserved phenylalanine at the end of the CDR3 is missing. The rearrangement joins TRBV29-1 to TRBJ2-3; D uncertain. Germline CDR1 is SQVTM and CDR2 is ANQGSEA. The CDR3 spans 11 residues. Here the CDR3 DNA reads TGCAGTGCAGAACCGAGAGATACGCAGTATCTC. This codes for CSAEPRDTQYL.

About this clonotype: Germline and junction disagree at one end, which may indicate a read error. This sequence joins TRBV29-1 and TRBJ1-1; 10 nucleotides line up with TRBD1. The CDR3 extends over 13 amino acids. The germline V gene has CDR1 SQVTM and CDR2 ANQGSEA. The CDR3 is CSGRQGANTEGFF. In DNA, the CDR3 is TGCAGCGGACGACAGGGGGCGAACACTGAAGGTTTCTTT.

About this clonotype: One base away lies a much larger clone, so this may be a sequencing read error. J is TRBJ2-6 and V is TRBV4-2, with D uncertain. The CDR3 has 19 residues. From germline, CDR1 is LGHNA and CDR2 YNFKEQ. The CDR3 sequence is CASCQDRPSIYSGANVLTF. CDR3 DNA sequence: TGTGCCAGCTGCCAAGATAGGCCCTCCATTTACTCTGGGGCCAACGTCCTGACTTTC.

The gene calls are TRBV5-8 and TRBJ2-7; D possibly uses TRBD1 or TRBD2 (5 bases each). CDR3 length: 17 amino acids. CDR1 and CDR2 (germline): SGHTS, YDEGEE. V dropped 4 bases and J dropped 3 bases, with 23 bases sitting between them. The CDR3 loop is CASSPLIRDGRIYEQYF. CDR3 in DNA: TGTGCCAGCAGCCCATTGATCCGGGACGGACGAATCTACGAGCAGTACTTC. Full variable domain (remainder filled in from reference TRBV5-8 and TRBJ2-7): EAGVTQSPTHLIKTRGQQATLRCSPISGHTSVYWYQQALGLGLQFLLWYDEGEERNRGNFPPRFSGRQFPNYSSELNVNALELEDSALYLCASSPLIRDGRIYEQYFGPGTRLTVT.

On this clonotype itself: With a much larger clone just one base away, this may be a read error. V usage is TRBV6-1 and J usage is TRBJ1-1, with D possibly TRBD1 on 5 matching bases. Germline CDR1 MNHNS, CDR2 SASEGT. The length of the CDR3 is 12 residues. With 3 bases removed from V and 11 bases from J, the gap between germline ends came to 13 bases. The CDR3 DNA reads TGTGCCAGCAGTGAGACGGGGCCGAGGGCTTTCTTT. Protein sequence: CASSETGPRAFF.

Comment on this clonotype: At one end, the junction sequence differs from germline, possibly due to a read error. The chain is built from TRBV30 and TRBJ1-1; 7 nucleotides line up with TRBD1. Germline V lookup: CDR1 GTSNPN, CDR2 SVGIG (reference sequence). CDR3 length equals 14 residues. CDR3 loop: CTWSRDSLNTEAFF. The CDR3 DNA is TGTACCTGGAGTAGGGACAGTTTGAACACTGAAGCTTTCTTT.

Remarks on this clonotype: At one of its ends the junction is not consistent with the germline gene, which may arise from a read error. V usage is TRBV11-1 and J usage is TRBJ2-7; the match to TRBD2 covers 7 bases. In germline, CDR1 is SGHAT, CDR2 FQDESV (reference sequence). CDR3 length equals 17 residues. The CDR3 spells CASSLDTGASGSYEQCF. The DNA of the CDR3 is TGTGCCAGCAGCTTAGATACTGGCGCTAGCGGATCCTACGAGCAGTGTTTC.

This clonotype has a single count. One junction end does not reproduce the germline sequence, and a read error may be involved. The chain has TRBV4-1 and TRBJ1-4, with 10 positions matching TRBD1. In germline, CDR1 is MGHRA, CDR2 YSYEKL. This CDR3 spans 15 amino acids. This chain's CDR3 is CASNQEGQGMNKLFF. The CDR3 bases are TGCGCCAGCAACCAAGAGGGACAGGGGATGAATAAACTGTTTTTT.

Points on this clonotype: This may stem from a read error, because a much larger clone lies one nucleotide away. The V gene is TRBV29-1, the J gene TRBJ2-4; D is uncertain. Germline CDR1 reads SQVTM; CDR2 reads ANQGSEA. V was clipped by 7 bases and J by 2 bases, with 9 bases between them. The CDR3 consists of 12 residues. The CDR3 DNA sequence: TGCAGCGGTCTTGGATCCAAAAACATTCAGTACTTC. Its protein product is CSGLGSKNIQYF.

For this clonotype: An end of the junction does not agree with germline; a read error may underlie this. The chain employs TRBV11-2 and TRBJ1-2; 7 bases align to TRBD1. The germline V gene encodes CDR1 SGHAT and CDR2 FQNNGV. CDR3 length: 15 amino acids. The CDR3 loop reads CASSLVGQDVTGYTF. The CDR3 DNA reads TGCGCCAGCAGCTTAGTAGGACAGGATGTAACGGGCTACACCTTC.

There are many counts of this clonotype. The chain has TRBV4-1 and TRBJ1-1; D unresolved. CDR1 and CDR2 from the germline V gene are MGHRA and YSYEKL. The CDR3 totals 16 residues. V lost 0 bases to trimming and J lost 2 bases, with 13 bases between them. The CDR3 here is CASSQDSGPTNTEAFF. As DNA, the CDR3 is TGCGCCAGCAGCCAAGACTCCGGGCCCACAAACACTGAAGCTTTCTTT.

The rearrangement uses TRBV11-2 and TRBJ2-7; the match to TRBD2 covers 7 bases. The CDR3 contains 14 residues. Germline CDR1 is SGHAT and CDR2 is FQNNGV. J gave up 3 bases and V 5 bases, and 7 bases lay outside the gene matches. Here the CDR3 reads CASSPGTTLYEQYF. Here the CDR3 DNA reads TGTGCCAGCAGCCCCGGGACTACTCTCTACGAGCAGTACTTC.

With respect to this clonotype: With a much larger clone just one base away, this may be a read error. The chain uses TRBV6-5 and TRBJ2-7, with D perhaps TRBD1 or TRBD2 (6 bases each). V lost 5 bases, J lost 9 bases, and 17 bases lay in between. Germline V CDR1 and CDR2: MNHEY, SVGAGI. The CDR3 loop spans 13 amino acids. The CDR3 loop is CASSGGGTGGQYF. The CDR3 DNA is TGTGCCAGCAGTGGGGGCGGCACCGGGGGGCAGTACTTC.

The table lists this clonotype with a few counts. The chain recombines TRBV2 with TRBJ1-2, with 9 bases lining up with TRBD1. The CDR3 runs to 12 residues. J was trimmed by 8 bases and V by 9 bases; bases with no gene match: 7. Germline CDR1 and CDR2: SNHLY and FYNNEI. This chain's CDR3 is CARRDRVRGYTF. In DNA form, the CDR3 reads TGTGCCAGGCGGGACAGGGTGCGCGGCTACACCTTC.

The chain combines TRBV11-2 with TRBJ2-7; no clear D gene. Trimming removed 5 bases from V and 7 bases from J, with 21 bases in between. The CDR3 contains 15 residues. CDR1 and CDR2 from the germline V gene are SGHAT and FQNNGV. The CDR3 loop is CASSALVGRPNEQYF. Written as DNA, the CDR3 is TGTGCCAGCAGCGCTCTAGTGGGTAGGCCCAATGAGCAGTACTTC.

Points on this clonotype: A single base separates this from a much larger clone, so it may be a read error. This chain joins TRBV11-2 and TRBJ2-3, with TRBD1 matching over 9 bases. The J segment lost 4 bases and the V segment lost 5 bases, leaving 7 bases of the junction unmatched. The CDR3 is 15 residues long. Germline V gene sequence: CDR1 SGHAT, CDR2 FQNNGV. CDR3 in amino acids: CASSIGQGSADTQYF. The CDR3 DNA is TGTGCCAGCAGCATCGGACAGGGGAGCGCAGATACGCAGTATTTT.

About this clonotype: At one boundary the junction diverges from the germline segment, which might be a read error. The J gene is TRBJ2-4, the V gene TRBV11-1; TRBD1 aligns across 8 bases. The CDR3 runs 15 residues. Germline values: CDR1 SGHAT, CDR2 FQDESV (reference sequence). As DNA, the CDR3 is TGCGACAGCAGCTCGGACAGGGTCGATAGGGACATTCAGTACTTC. This gives the protein CDSSSDRVDRDIQYF.

This clonotype is a singleton in its sample. One base away lies a much larger clone, so this may be a sequencing read error. CDR3 residues: CASTTGDQPHHF. The DNA for the CDR3 is TGTGCCAGCACCACAGGGGACCAGCCCCATCATTTT. The chain has TRBV12-3 or TRBV12-4 and TRBJ1-5, with TRBD1 matching over 7 bases. The CDR3 spans 12 residues.